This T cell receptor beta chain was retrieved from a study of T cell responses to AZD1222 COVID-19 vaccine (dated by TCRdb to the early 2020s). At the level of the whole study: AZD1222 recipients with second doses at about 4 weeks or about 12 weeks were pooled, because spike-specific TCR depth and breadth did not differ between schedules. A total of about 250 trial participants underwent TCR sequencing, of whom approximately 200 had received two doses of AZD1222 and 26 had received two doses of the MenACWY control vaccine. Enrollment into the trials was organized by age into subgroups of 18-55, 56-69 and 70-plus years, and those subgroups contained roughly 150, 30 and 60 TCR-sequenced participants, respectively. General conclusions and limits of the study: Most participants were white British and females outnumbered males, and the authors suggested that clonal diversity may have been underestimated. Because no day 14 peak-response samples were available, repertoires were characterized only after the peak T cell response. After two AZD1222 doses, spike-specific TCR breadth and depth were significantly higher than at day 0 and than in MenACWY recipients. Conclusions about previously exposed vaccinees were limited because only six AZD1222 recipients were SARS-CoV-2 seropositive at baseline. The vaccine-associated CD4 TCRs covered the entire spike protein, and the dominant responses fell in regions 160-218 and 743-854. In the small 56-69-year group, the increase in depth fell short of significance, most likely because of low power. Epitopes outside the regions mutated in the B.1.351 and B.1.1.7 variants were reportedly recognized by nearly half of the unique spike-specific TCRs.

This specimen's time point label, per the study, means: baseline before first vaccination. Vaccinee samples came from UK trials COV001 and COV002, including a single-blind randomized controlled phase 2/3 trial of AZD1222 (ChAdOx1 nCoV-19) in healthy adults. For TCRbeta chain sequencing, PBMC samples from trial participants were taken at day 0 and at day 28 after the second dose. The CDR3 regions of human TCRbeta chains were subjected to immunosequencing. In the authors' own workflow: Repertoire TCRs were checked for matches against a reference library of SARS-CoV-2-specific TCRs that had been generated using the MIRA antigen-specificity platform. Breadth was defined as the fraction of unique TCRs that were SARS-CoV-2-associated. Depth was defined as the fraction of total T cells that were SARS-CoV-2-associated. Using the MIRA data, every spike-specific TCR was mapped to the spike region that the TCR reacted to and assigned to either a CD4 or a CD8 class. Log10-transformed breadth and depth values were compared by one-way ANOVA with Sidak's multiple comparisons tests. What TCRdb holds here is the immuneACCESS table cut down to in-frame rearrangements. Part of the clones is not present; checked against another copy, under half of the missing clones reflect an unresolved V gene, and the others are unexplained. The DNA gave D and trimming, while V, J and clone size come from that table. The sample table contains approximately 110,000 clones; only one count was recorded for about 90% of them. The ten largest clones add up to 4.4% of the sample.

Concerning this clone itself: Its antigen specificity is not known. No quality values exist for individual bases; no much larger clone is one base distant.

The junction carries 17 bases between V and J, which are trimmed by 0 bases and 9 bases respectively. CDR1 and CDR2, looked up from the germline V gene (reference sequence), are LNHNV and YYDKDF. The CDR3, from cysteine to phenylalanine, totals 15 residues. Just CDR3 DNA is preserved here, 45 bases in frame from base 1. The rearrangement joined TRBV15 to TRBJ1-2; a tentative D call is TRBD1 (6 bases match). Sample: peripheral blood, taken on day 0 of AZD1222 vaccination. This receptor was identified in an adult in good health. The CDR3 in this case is CATSRDKSGGARYTF. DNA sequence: TGTGCCACCAGCAGAGATAAGTCTGGGGGCGCGCGCTACACCTTC.